This T cell receptor (beta chain) was recorded in a study of somatic mutations in cytotoxic T cells in rheumatoid arthritis. Points from the study as a whole: An increase in CD8+ clonality with age was seen in rheumatoid arthritis patients but not in healthy controls. The antigen targets of the expanded CD8+ clones lacked identification. Exceedance of 20% of CD8+ cells by the largest CD8+ clone occurred in about an eighth of the roughly 65 patients. Any difference in CD8+ T-cell clonality between patients who had rheumatoid arthritis and healthy controls who were age-matched was not statistically significant.

This CDR3 is 16 amino acids long. CDR1 is SGHDN, CDR2 FVKESK, per germline. V was pared by 4 bases and J by 2 bases, with 17 bases between. Notes on this clone: Its antigen is as yet unknown.

Some clones are missing from TCRdb's copy, which holds only in-frame ones; the method was immunoSEQ multiplex PCR. The table has 2,500 to 3,000 clones, 92% seen once. This chain uses TRBV14 with TRBJ2-5; D is perhaps TRBD2 (5 bases). What was sequenced was CD8+ T cells sorted from blood. The receptor comes from a woman aged 18 to 35 with rheumatoid arthritis. The CDR3 loop is CASSLELVHNQETQYF. The CDR3 DNA is TGTGCCAGCAGCCTTGAACTAGTCCATAATCAAGAGACCCAGTACTTC.